Listed below are T cell receptor beta chains from one sample, sequenced in a study of CD8 T cells in Susac syndrome. TCRdb itself ran the immunoSEQ multiplex PCR reads through MiXCR, one entry per CDR3 protein. The table has roughly 140,000 distinct CDR3 sequences, under 97% seen once. The source material was CD4+ T cells from PBMCs. The receptor set was obtained from a human donor with Susac syndrome. The CDR3 runs from the conserved cysteine through the conserved F or W. Each record gives: J gene, V gene, CDR3 protein.

J gene: TRBJ2-2; V gene: TRBV9; CDR3 protein: CASSDKELGRSNTGELFF
J gene: TRBJ2-7; V gene: TRBV7-2; CDR3 protein: CASSLFGGGGATYEQYF
J gene: TRBJ2-5; V gene: TRBV29-1; CDR3 protein: CSLVEETQYF
J gene: TRBJ1-5; V gene: TRBV12-3/TRBV12-4; CDR3 protein: CASREMDYTIRGSNQPQHF
J gene: TRBJ2-2; V gene: TRBV18; CDR3 protein: CASSPPTVPPTRELFF
J gene: TRBJ1-6; V gene: TRBV12-3/TRBV12-4; CDR3 protein: CASSLLRTGGNSPLHF
J gene: TRBJ2-3; V gene: TRBV18; CDR3 protein: CASSPPSTMDRGYTDTQYF
J gene: TRBJ2-3; V gene: TRBV15; CDR3 protein: CATSRDSDTQYF
J gene: TRBJ1-3; V gene: TRBV3-1; CDR3 protein: CASSQGHTIYF
J gene: TRBJ1-1; V gene: TRBV4-2; CDR3 protein: CASSSFHNSRDRGNTEAFF
J gene: TRBJ2-2; V gene: TRBV29-1; CDR3 protein: CSVADRTRFLNTGELFF
J gene: TRBJ2-7; V gene: TRBV19; CDR3 protein: CASSRGPGAYEQYF
J gene: TRBJ2-3; V gene: TRBV7-3; CDR3 protein: CASSSSPTSGVDTQYF
J gene: TRBJ2-3; V gene: TRBV4-1; CDR3 protein: CASSGRRASTDTQYF
J gene: TRBJ2-7; V gene: TRBV12-3/TRBV12-4; CDR3 protein: CASSFRDSSYEQYF
J gene: TRBJ2-5; V gene: TRBV29-1; CDR3 protein: CSVEPQETQYF
J gene: TRBJ2-7; V gene: TRBV29-1; CDR3 protein: CSVVGESGYEQYF
J gene: TRBJ2-1; V gene: TRBV3-1; CDR3 protein: CASSILAANNEQFF
J gene: TRBJ1-2; V gene: TRBV7-9; CDR3 protein: CASSFLENYGYTF
J gene: TRBJ1-2; V gene: TRBV5-4; CDR3 protein: CASSPTAGGYGYTF
J gene: TRBJ2-7; V gene: TRBV20-1; CDR3 protein: CSASSTSGSVEQYF
J gene: TRBJ2-3; V gene: TRBV12-5; CDR3 protein: CASGLIRYTQYF
J gene: TRBJ2-7; V gene: TRBV2; CDR3 protein: CASSPEVGLSYEQYF
J gene: TRBJ2-3; V gene: TRBV16; CDR3 protein: CASSQLGEDTQYF
J gene: TRBJ1-5; V gene: TRBV5-1; CDR3 protein: CASSAGDEGGQPQHF
J gene: TRBJ2-4; V gene: TRBV10-3; CDR3 protein: CAISESVMGRNIQYF
J gene: TRBJ1-5; V gene: TRBV11-2; CDR3 protein: CASSLDPHQPQHF
J gene: TRBJ2-4; V gene: TRBV10-3; CDR3 protein: CAISESGLDLAKNIQYF
J gene: TRBJ2-1; V gene: TRBV7-6; CDR3 protein: CASSPGEIYNEQFF
J gene: TRBJ2-7; V gene: TRBV6-1; CDR3 protein: CASRGGMNGYEQYF
J gene: TRBJ2-7; V gene: TRBV3-1; CDR3 protein: CASSQARTEQYF
J gene: TRBJ2-7; V gene: TRBV28; CDR3 protein: CASSNYSGTRSLEQYF
J gene: TRBJ1-5; V gene: TRBV14; CDR3 protein: CASSHGRGDQPQHF
J gene: TRBJ2-2; V gene: TRBV4-1; CDR3 protein: CASASSGKGAGELFF
J gene: TRBJ2-3; V gene: TRBV20-1; CDR3 protein: CSAEYLGTDTQYF
J gene: TRBJ2-5; V gene: TRBV7-9; CDR3 protein: CASSRRRDRGQEETQYF
J gene: TRBJ1-1; V gene: TRBV6-1; CDR3 protein: CASAVRMNTEAFF
J gene: TRBJ2-3; V gene: TRBV21-1; CDR3 protein: CAPPYDRSDYGVQYF
J gene: TRBJ2-5; V gene: TRBV5-1; CDR3 protein: CASSLMVKETQYF
J gene: TRBJ2-7; V gene: TRBV3-1; CDR3 protein: CASSQTSGHSYEQYF
J gene: TRBJ2-3; V gene: TRBV18; CDR3 protein: CASSPTSETDTQYF
J gene: TRBJ2-7; V gene: TRBV7-2; CDR3 protein: CASSPSQGREQYF
J gene: TRBJ1-1; V gene: TRBV7-9; CDR3 protein: CASSPVGYEAFF
J gene: TRBJ2-3; V gene: TRBV6-4; CDR3 protein: CASSMAGGQNTQYF
J gene: TRBJ2-1; V gene: TRBV27; CDR3 protein: CASSFEGASSYNEQFF
J gene: TRBJ2-1; V gene: TRBV5-1; CDR3 protein: CASSSRPGPNEQFF
J gene: TRBJ2-1; V gene: TRBV24-1; CDR3 protein: CATSDFGDNEQFF
J gene: TRBJ2-5; V gene: TRBV4-2; CDR3 protein: CASSQDMRTQYF